This T cell receptor beta chain was recovered during a study of cytomegalovirus exposure and HLA in healthy donors. Study-level findings and limits: Other equally common chains were less clonally expanded than HLA-associated TCR beta chains, a later analysis showed. The authors listed 150 to 200 TCR beta chains as cytomegalovirus-associated. Reportedly, fewer N-insertions than the approximately 610-donor mean appeared in an Asian-associated ancestry cluster in a later analysis.

In the PCR, 60 Vbeta and 13 Jbeta primers were used. TCRdb's copy holds only in-frame clones and misses some; the assay was immunoSEQ multiplex PCR. The sample includes under 100,000 clones, under 90% seen only once; the top ten take approximately 4.2%. The table lists this clone with a count of one. What it binds is unknown. The CDR3 runs 16 residues. J gave up 3 bases and V 4 bases, and 9 bases lay outside the gene matches. From germline, CDR1 is SGHDT and CDR2 YYEEEE. The clonotype comes from a woman aged 70 to 79 in good health and CMV-seropositive. The chain combines TRBV5-6 with TRBJ2-7; TRBD2 matches at 11 bases. The sequenced sample was PBMCs. CDR3 sequence (DNA): TGTGCCAGCAGCGCTGGACTAGCGGGTGTGATCTACGAGCAGTACTTC. Translation: CASSAGLAGVIYEQYF.